This T cell receptor (beta chain) was identified during a study of cytomegalovirus exposure and HLA in healthy donors (dated by TCRdb to 2017 to 2019). Some background on the complete study: An earlier analysis of more than 550 of the donors reported 276 Gb of sequence data and 117 million unique TCR beta sequences obtained from some 200 million T cells. About 300 gigabases of sequencing data and 75 million to 85 million unique TCR sequences made up an early release that covered under 750 HLA-typed donors. Among the roughly 400 genotyped donors, about 83% belonged to the genetic ancestry cluster associated with self-reported Caucasian donors. The study was designed to test whether signatures of past pathogen exposure could be identified by cataloging public T cell receptors. Using immunosequencing, the study profiled T cell repertoires from some 670 subjects and related those repertoires to cytomegalovirus serostatus. Besides the first cohort of 500 to 700 subjects, a separate validation cohort made up of 120 different subjects was used. The study combined high-throughput TCR immunosequencing, statistical association of individual TCRs with disease status, and machine learning to predict cytomegalovirus infection status. To study patterns of TCR occurrence, a later analysis re-analyzed previously published TCR beta repertoires from 500 to 850 donors and added high-resolution HLA genotyping. In the later analysis, no new phenotypic data were used to find candidate immune exposures; instead, reliance was placed on TCR beta sequences and their occurrence across donors. In an earlier analysis of roughly 540 of the donors, high-throughput TCR beta sequencing was used to judge whether each TCR beta V gene segment behaved as functional or pseudogenic. Donor age, sex, ethnicity and CMV serostatus were compiled alongside the repertoire data. A later genetic analysis used genome-wide SNP genotypes for 398 of the 666 donors, treating that subset as a discovery cohort. All discovery cohort repertoires had been generated on a single sequencing platform. HLA typing covered class I and class II loci at four-digit resolution. Typing coverage differed by locus: A, B, C, DRB1 and DQB1 were typed in about 620-640 donors, DQA1 in 522, DPA1 in 600 to 610, and DPB1 in just under 490. Roughly five DR-DQ haplotypes were handled as single units for association and clustering, since linkage in the cohort was strong. Among roughly 370 genotyped donors of the cohort, an average of around 240,000 unique TCR beta nucleotide sequences were sequenced per donor, around a sixth of them non-productive.

On this clone: The antigen it binds to is not known. The sample holds no much larger clone one base away, and base qualities are not on file.

What the authors observed across the whole study: According to the authors, the approach could potentially be generalized to other disease states and immunological phenotypes. Linkage disequilibrium might explain the correlated functional status among segregating V segments, but an unknown experimental factor could not be excluded. Specific HLA alleles were associated with some 15,000 TCR beta sequences at a false discovery rate of 0.05 in a later analysis. Most CMV-associated TCR beta chains appeared to be HLA-restricted in a later analysis, and the HLA associations seemed to be driven largely by CMV exposure. Three of the identified cytomegalovirus-associated TCR beta chains were confirmed in vitro to be specific for cytomegalovirus antigens. Because counts were too low, 15 to 20 rarely observed V segments, including chromosome 9 orphons, were excluded from the earlier analysis of a few hundred of the donors. A total of fewer than 200 TCR beta chains were listed by the study as associated with cytomegalovirus. In a later analysis, the rate of TCR association differed among HLA loci, with DRB1 alleles having the most associated TCRs and HLA-C alleles having the fewest. The sequencing pipeline was judged likely to have produced a cluster of highly shared sequence variants as a technical artifact. According to a later analysis, parvovirus B19, influenza, CMV and Epstein-Barr virus appeared linked to several top co-occurrence clusters. Compared with equally common non-associated chains, HLA-associated TCR beta chains in a later analysis were more clonally expanded and had lower generation probabilities. An association between a missense DCLRE1C variant and V-gene and J-gene trimming of TCR beta chains was found in a later genetic analysis and replicated in an independent cohort. A later genetic analysis reported fewer N-insertions in productive TCRs among donors in an Asian-associated ancestry cluster than the roughly 700-donor mean. The cohort was sequenced for TCR beta chains only, and without alpha or paired-chain data the features that could be detected were limited. Cytomegalovirus status was reported to be diagnosed by the classifier with high specificity and sensitivity in both the original and validation cohorts. When HLA alleles, especially DR and DQ, strongly co-occurred, TCR associations were difficult to assign to individual alleles. While some public TCRs were present in many individuals, most TCR sequences turned up only very rarely across donors. Because HLA typing was unavailable for some donors at each locus, only the typed subset was used in association tests. A further reported finding was that TCR beta sequences accurately predicted the HLA-A and HLA-B alleles for most subjects in the first cohort. Broadly in line with IMGT annotations, most TCR beta V segments showed up in productive rearrangements about 87% or about 30% of the time in an earlier analysis of several hundred of the donors. The presence/absence analyses assumed that sequencing depth was roughly uniform across donors, and that assumption may not be true. CMV serostatus was the only immune exposure information available for the cohort.

In total, 500 to 700 healthy bone marrow donors made up the cohort. At the time of sampling, every cohort member was nominally healthy, though immune exposures that went unrecorded were likely present. The donor was CMV seropositive and was included in the group of some 290 seropositive cohort members. Every donor gave a peripheral blood sample, and the peripheral blood mononuclear cells from that sample were used for TCR beta sequencing. The Qiagen DNeasy Blood Extraction Kit was used to extract genomic DNA from the blood cell samples. Library creation used the immunoSEQ multiplex PCR assay. For the multiplex PCR, a mixture combining 60 forward primers for TCR Vbeta segments and 13 reverse primers for TCR Jbeta segments was used. Amplification of the CDR3 region of rearranged TCR beta genes was performed with a multiplex PCR assay on genomic DNA. The Illumina HiSeq System was used to sequence the amplified TCR beta libraries as 87-base-pair reads. On the authors' methods: In a later analysis, 80 million or so unique TCR beta chains were counted across the 690 or so repertoires, and roughly 11 million of these chains were shared by at least two donors. Raw reads were error-corrected and collapsed into unique sequences with a nearest-neighbor algorithm that merged closely related sequences to remove PCR and sequencing errors. To assign V, D and J gene segments, CDR3 sequences were aligned to IMGT reference sequences. Each retained sequence needed at least a six-nucleotide match to both a V gene segment and a J gene segment. Rearrangements were classified as productive when the CDR3 lacked stop codons and remained in frame with V and J, and all other rearrangements were classified as non-productive. Following IMGT convention, CDR3 was defined as the stretch from the second conserved V-encoded cysteine to the conserved J-encoded phenylalanine. The earlier analysis of about 610 of the donors excluded sequences that lacked an unambiguous match to a single V gene segment. In an earlier analysis of 587 of the donors, a V segment was called functional when productive rearrangements were above 56.7%, and segregating when the standard deviation between donors exceeded 5%. A statistical classification framework was developed to diagnose cytomegalovirus status using the catalog of TCR beta chain sequences. In a later analysis, TCR nucleotide sequences were compared against IMGT/GENE-DB human TR gene sequences so that V and J genes could be assigned. A later analysis assigned CDR3 sequences and most-parsimonious VDJ recombination scenarios with the TCRdist pipeline. In a later analysis, each TCR beta chain was defined by its CDR3 amino acid sequence together with its V-gene family, and reads without a unique V-gene family were excluded. A later analysis removed several hundred highly shared, low-generation-probability nucleotide sequences to deal with suspected cross-contamination and a sequencing artifact. In a later analysis, a clonal expansion index for each public chain was calculated from normalized within-repertoire ranks of inferred template counts. Generation probabilities in a later analysis came from a VDJ recombination model fitted to out-of-frame rearrangements, and those results were checked against IGoR. A later analysis scored TCR-TCR, TCR-HLA and TCR-CMV co-occurrence with hypergeometric tests, applying a repertoire-size bias correction to TCR pairs. False discovery rates were estimated in a later analysis by permuting HLA or CMV assignments 20 times. A later analysis grouped co-occurring TCRs with DBSCAN, adding TCRdist sequence similarity when clustering within HLA-allele-positive subsets. Co-occurrence clustering excluded repertoires with fewer than 30,000 or more than 120,000 public chains, plus five with anomalous nucleotide sharing. As stored in TCRdb, this immuneACCESS dataset retains in-frame rearrangements with V and J assigned. A fraction of the clones does not appear; measured against another copy, unresolved V genes explain less than half of the discrepancy, and the remainder lacks a known reason. V, J and clone size are taken as reported in that table, and D and trimming were inferred from the DNA itself. Here the sample has under 200,000 clones; roughly 79% occur a single time. The ten largest clones represent roughly 3% of the sample.

The sequence was obtained from a woman between 45 and 60 years old in good health and CMV-seropositive. The sequenced sample consisted of PBMCs.

The nucleotide sequence is given as TGTGCCATCAGACCGGGACTCGACTCCTACAATGAGCAGTTCTTC. Its translation is CAIRPGLDSYNEQFF. The rearranged chain carries TRBV10-3 and TRBJ2-1; the D gene is perhaps TRBD2, from 6 matching bases. The CDR3 runs 15 residues from the cysteine to the phenylalanine. Only the CDR3 portion is preserved as DNA: 45 bases, with reading frame beginning at the first base. In the germline V gene, CDR1 corresponds to ENHRY and CDR2 to SYGVKD. V is shortened by 6 bases, J by 0 bases, and the region joining them spans 12 bases.